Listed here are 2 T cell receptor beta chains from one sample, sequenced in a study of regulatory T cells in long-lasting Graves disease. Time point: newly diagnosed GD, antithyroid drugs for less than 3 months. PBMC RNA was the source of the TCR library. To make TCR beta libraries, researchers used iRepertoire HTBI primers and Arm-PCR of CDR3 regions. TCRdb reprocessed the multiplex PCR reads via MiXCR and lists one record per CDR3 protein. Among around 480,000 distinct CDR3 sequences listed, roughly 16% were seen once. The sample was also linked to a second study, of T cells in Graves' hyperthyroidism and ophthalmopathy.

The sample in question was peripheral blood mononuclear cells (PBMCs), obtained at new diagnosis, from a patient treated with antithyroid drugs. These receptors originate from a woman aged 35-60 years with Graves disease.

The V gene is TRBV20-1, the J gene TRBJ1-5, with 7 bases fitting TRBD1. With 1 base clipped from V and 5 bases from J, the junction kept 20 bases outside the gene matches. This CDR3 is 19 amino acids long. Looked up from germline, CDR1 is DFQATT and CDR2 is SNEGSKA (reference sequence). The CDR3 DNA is TGCAGTGCTAGAGCACGTTACAGGGGAAATCTTCTAAAGTATCAGCCCCAGCATTTT. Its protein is CSARARYRGNLLKYQPQHF.

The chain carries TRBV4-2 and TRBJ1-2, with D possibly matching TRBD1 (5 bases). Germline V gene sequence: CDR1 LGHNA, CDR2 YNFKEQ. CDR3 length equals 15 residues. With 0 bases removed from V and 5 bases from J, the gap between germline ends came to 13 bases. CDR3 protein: CASSQERGPSYGYTF. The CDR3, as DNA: TGTGCCAGCAGCCAAGAAAGGGGCCCTTCGTATGGCTACACCTTC.